The clone carrying this T cell receptor (beta chain) appeared many times. Its antigen is undetermined. These data come from a study of PD-L1 blockade in urothelial cancer. Study at large: Males with bladder-origin urothelial cancer made up about 85% of the 29 patients. After treatment start, blood was analyzed at 3 weeks (second dose) and at 6 weeks. General observations from the study: Below-median pretreatment blood TCR clonality was associated with improved progression-free and overall survival. Durable-benefit patients showed greater tumor-associated blood clone expansion at 3 weeks.

Time point described: pretreatment peripheral blood. Generated by immunoSEQ multiplex PCR, the TCRdb table keeps only in-frame clones and is missing some. Of about 43,000 clones in the sample, around 81% were seen once. The receptor was derived from a man between 60 and 75 years old with urothelial cancer. This sample comprised PBMCs, obtained around atezolizumab (anti-PD-L1) treatment.

The CDR3 spells CASSIQGNEQFF. The CDR3 region has the DNA TGCGCCAGCAGTATACAGGGGAATGAGCAGTTCTTC. The V gene is TRBV5-1, the J gene TRBJ2-1; 7 positions match TRBD1. Trimming at V came to 5 bases and at J to 7 bases, leaving 3 bases not matched to a gene. CDR3 length equals 12 residues. The germline gives CDR1 SGHRS, CDR2 YFSETQ.